This entry describes one T cell receptor (beta chain). Its specificity is unknown. This CDR3 is 14 amino acids long. Between the trimmed V and J ends, which lost 6 bases and 1 base, there was a span of 9 bases. Germline V gives CDR1 LGHNT, CDR2 FRNRAP. These data come from a study of T cells in Graves' hyperthyroidism and ophthalmopathy. The source material, RNA transcripts, was used to amplify TCR beta CDR3 regions. The study used the HTBI primer set for a first-round RT-PCR of the TCR CDR3. TCRdb redid the calling of the multiplex PCR reads with MiXCR, one entry per CDR3 protein. This repertoire shows about 840,000 distinct CDR3 sequences, about two fifths found once; its top ten account for around 9.3%. Exclusion criteria comprised uncontrolled infection, other autoimmune disease, pregnancy or lactation. Orbital computed tomography and thyroid ultrasound, together with serum TRAb and thyroxine and clinical symptoms, were used for diagnoses.

Study results and limitations: The majority of expanded thyroid clonotypes above 0.001 also appeared in blood.

This chain uses TRBV12-5 with TRBJ2-2, with a weak D call TRBD1 (5 bases). The sequenced sample consisted of blood. The clonotype was recovered from a man aged 18 to 30 with Graves' hyperthyroidism. In DNA form, the CDR3 reads TGTGCTAGTGGCGACAGTTTGAACACCGGGGAGCTGTTTTTT. It codes for CASGDSLNTGELFF.